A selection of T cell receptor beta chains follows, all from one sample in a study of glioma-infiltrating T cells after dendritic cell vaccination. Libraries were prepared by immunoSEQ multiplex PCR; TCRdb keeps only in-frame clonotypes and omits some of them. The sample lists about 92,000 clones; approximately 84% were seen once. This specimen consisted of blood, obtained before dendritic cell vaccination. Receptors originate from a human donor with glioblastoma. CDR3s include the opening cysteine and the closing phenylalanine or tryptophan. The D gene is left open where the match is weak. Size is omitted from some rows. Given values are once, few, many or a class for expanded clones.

cdr3_nt: TGCAGCGTTGAAGATAAGACAGGGGATTCGAACTATGGCTACACCTTC; cdr3_aa: CSVEDKTGDSNYGYTF; j_call: TRBJ1-2; d_call: TRBD1; v_call: TRBV29-1; clone_size: few
cdr3_nt: TGTGCCAGCAGACAACAGGGGTCGGGCACAGATACGCAGTATTTT; cdr3_aa: CASRQQGSGTDTQYF; j_call: TRBJ2-3; d_call: TRBD1; v_call: TRBV6-5; clone_size: NA
cdr3_nt: TGTGCCAGCAGCTTGGACTCCGGAGCGGGGACCTACGAGCAGTACTTC; cdr3_aa: CASSLDSGAGTYEQYF; j_call: TRBJ2-7; d_call: TRBD2; v_call: TRBV5-5; clone_size: NA
cdr3_nt: TGTGCCAGCAGTCAGGGGTCTAACTATGGCTACACCTTC; cdr3_aa: CASSQGSNYGYTF; j_call: TRBJ1-2; d_call: NA; v_call: TRBV6-4; clone_size: NA
cdr3_nt: TGTGCCAGCTCAGTTGCCGGGACAATGGCTGGCTACACCTTC; cdr3_aa: CASSVAGTMAGYTF; j_call: TRBJ1-2; d_call: NA; v_call: TRBV18; clone_size: NA
cdr3_nt: TGTGCCAGCTCCCGGGACAGGGCCGAGACCCAGTACTTC; cdr3_aa: CASSRDRAETQYF; j_call: TRBJ2-5; d_call: TRBD1; v_call: TRBV6-5; clone_size: NA
cdr3_nt: TGTGCCAGCAGCTGGATGACAGGGGGCTTCTCCTACGAGCAGTACTTC; cdr3_aa: CASSWMTGGFSYEQYF; j_call: TRBJ2-7; d_call: TRBD1; v_call: TRBV5-6; clone_size: NA
cdr3_nt: TGTGCCAGCAGCATATCGACAGGAACCTACGAGCAGTACTTC; cdr3_aa: CASSISTGTYEQYF; j_call: TRBJ2-7; d_call: NA; v_call: TRBV7-2; clone_size: NA
cdr3_nt: TGCGCCAGCAGCCCCACCGGGACAGGGTTAGTCACCGGGGAGCTGTTTTTT; cdr3_aa: CASSPTGTGLVTGELFF; j_call: TRBJ2-2; d_call: TRBD1; v_call: TRBV4-3; clone_size: once
cdr3_nt: TGTGCCAGCAGCTTAGTAGTGGGGTCTAGCAGGAACGAGCAGTACTTC; cdr3_aa: CASSLVVGSSRNEQYF; j_call: TRBJ2-7; d_call: NA; v_call: TRBV7-8; clone_size: NA
cdr3_nt: TGCGCCAGCAGCTTGGTTGGACAGGGGGCTTGGAATAATTCACCCCTCCACTTT; cdr3_aa: CASSLVGQGAWNNSPLHF; j_call: TRBJ1-6; d_call: TRBD1; v_call: TRBV5-1; clone_size: NA
cdr3_nt: TGCGCCAGCAGCCACAACAGGGGCTCGGGTGGCTACACCTTC; cdr3_aa: CASSHNRGSGGYTF; j_call: TRBJ1-2; d_call: TRBD1; v_call: TRBV4-3; clone_size: NA
cdr3_nt: TGTGCCAGTCATTCGGGCTACAATGAGCAGTTCTTC; cdr3_aa: CASHSGYNEQFF; j_call: TRBJ2-1; d_call: NA; v_call: TRBV19; clone_size: NA
cdr3_nt: TGTGCCAGCAGCGTAGAAGGGGGGGACTACGAGCAGTACTTC; cdr3_aa: CASSVEGGDYEQYF; j_call: TRBJ2-7; d_call: NA; v_call: TRBV9; clone_size: NA
cdr3_nt: TGTGCCAGCAGCTTCGGACTAGCGGGAGGCTACGAGCAGTACTTC; cdr3_aa: CASSFGLAGGYEQYF; j_call: TRBJ2-7; d_call: TRBD2; v_call: TRBV7-2; clone_size: NA
cdr3_nt: TGTGCCAGCAGCCTACCGGGGGGCGGGAGAACTTCCGGGGAGCTGTTTTTT; cdr3_aa: CASSLPGGGRTSGELFF; j_call: TRBJ2-2; d_call: NA; v_call: TRBV5-4; clone_size: NA
cdr3_nt: TGTGCCAGCCGACCCCAGGGCCAGGGGGTGGCTTTCTTT; cdr3_aa: CASRPQGQGVAFF; j_call: TRBJ1-1; d_call: TRBD1; v_call: TRBV28; clone_size: once
cdr3_nt: TGTGCCAGTAGTATCGGCTGGCGGACAAATCAGCCCCAGCATTTT; cdr3_aa: CASSIGWRTNQPQHF; j_call: TRBJ1-5; d_call: NA; v_call: TRBV19; clone_size: few
cdr3_nt: TGCGCCAGCAGCCAAGGACCTTCTAGCGGGAGGTTCGACGAGCAGTACTTC; cdr3_aa: CASSQGPSSGRFDEQYF; j_call: TRBJ2-7; d_call: TRBD2; v_call: TRBV4-1; clone_size: NA
cdr3_nt: TGCGCCAGTATGACTAGCGGCCGAGACAATGAGCAGTTCTTC; cdr3_aa: CASMTSGRDNEQFF; j_call: TRBJ2-1; d_call: TRBD2; v_call: TRBV5-1; clone_size: once
cdr3_nt: TGTGCCATCAGTGAGATAGAAAGGCCGGAGGGTGAAAAACTGTTTTTT; cdr3_aa: CAISEIERPEGEKLFF; j_call: TRBJ1-4; d_call: NA; v_call: TRBV10-3; clone_size: NA
cdr3_nt: TGTGCCAGCAGGAAAAGACAGTATAACTATGGCTACACCTTC; cdr3_aa: CASRKRQYNYGYTF; j_call: TRBJ1-2; d_call: NA; v_call: TRBV5-6; clone_size: NA
cdr3_nt: TGTGCCAGCAGCCTAGAGGGGACAGCTTTAAATGAAAAACTGTTTTTT; cdr3_aa: CASSLEGTALNEKLFF; j_call: TRBJ1-4; d_call: TRBD1; v_call: TRBV9; clone_size: NA
cdr3_nt: TGTGCCAGCAGGGAGACTAGCGGGAGCACCGGGGAGCTGTTTTTT; cdr3_aa: CASRETSGSTGELFF; j_call: TRBJ2-2; d_call: TRBD2; v_call: TRBV6-1; clone_size: NA
cdr3_nt: TGTGCCAGCAGCCGCAACCCCAGGGTCCCTAGCACAGATACGCAGTATTTT; cdr3_aa: CASSRNPRVPSTDTQYF; j_call: TRBJ2-3; d_call: NA; v_call: TRBV7-2; clone_size: NA
cdr3_nt: TGTGCCAGCAGCTTCGGTATACAAGAGACCCAGTACTTC; cdr3_aa: CASSFGIQETQYF; j_call: TRBJ2-5; d_call: NA; v_call: TRBV7-3; clone_size: NA
cdr3_nt: TGTGCCAGCAGACAAGGCAGGGGGCTTTTCTACGAGCAGTACTTC; cdr3_aa: CASRQGRGLFYEQYF; j_call: TRBJ2-7; d_call: TRBD1; v_call: TRBV27; clone_size: NA
cdr3_nt: TGTGCCAGCAGCGCTAGGGACAGCTACATGAACACTGAAGCTTTCTTT; cdr3_aa: CASSARDSYMNTEAFF; j_call: TRBJ1-1; d_call: TRBD1; v_call: TRBV9; clone_size: NA
cdr3_nt: TGTGCCAGCAGTGAGGGACTAAACACTGAAGCTTTCTTT; cdr3_aa: CASSEGLNTEAFF; j_call: TRBJ1-1; d_call: NA; v_call: TRBV2; clone_size: once
cdr3_nt: TGTGCCAGCAGCTTAAGTCGGGGAGGCGAGCAGTACTTC; cdr3_aa: CASSLSRGGEQYF; j_call: TRBJ2-7; d_call: NA; v_call: TRBV7-6; clone_size: NA
cdr3_nt: TGTGCCAGCAGCCGTTCAAACCCGTATCCGGGATATGAGCAGTTCTTC; cdr3_aa: CASSRSNPYPGYEQFF; j_call: TRBJ2-1; d_call: NA; v_call: TRBV14; clone_size: NA
cdr3_nt: TGCGCCAGCAGCTTGGCCGGGGGACTAGCGGGAAGGAGTGAGCAGTTCTTC; cdr3_aa: CASSLAGGLAGRSEQFF; j_call: TRBJ2-1; d_call: TRBD2; v_call: TRBV5-1; clone_size: few
cdr3_nt: TGTGCCAGCAGCGTAGCTTTGGGGGGAATTAGGGAGACCCAGTACTTC; cdr3_aa: CASSVALGGIRETQYF; j_call: TRBJ2-5; d_call: NA; v_call: TRBV9; clone_size: NA
cdr3_nt: TGCGCCAGCAGCTTGGGGGACAGACCTAACTATGGCTACACCTTC; cdr3_aa: CASSLGDRPNYGYTF; j_call: TRBJ1-2; d_call: TRBD1; v_call: TRBV5-1; clone_size: NA
cdr3_nt: TGTGCCAGCAGCGCACTAATCGGGACAGGGTTTCCGCACGCAACTAATGAAAAACTGTTTTTT; cdr3_aa: CASSALIGTGFPHATNEKLFF; j_call: TRBJ1-4; d_call: TRBD1; v_call: TRBV7-3; clone_size: NA
cdr3_nt: TGTGCCACGACAGGGGGCGCCCTGAACACTGAAGCTTTCTTT; cdr3_aa: CATTGGALNTEAFF; j_call: TRBJ1-1; d_call: TRBD1; v_call: TRBV19; clone_size: NA
cdr3_nt: TGTGCCAGCAGCTTATACATCAGCAATGAGCAGTTCTTC; cdr3_aa: CASSLYISNEQFF; j_call: TRBJ2-1; d_call: NA; v_call: TRBV7-3; clone_size: NA